This T cell receptor beta chain appears in the sequencing data of a study of OX40 agonist ivuxolimab in advanced cancers. Assay used: immunoSEQ multiplex PCR; TCRdb lists only in-frame clones, some missing. The sample consists of 65,000 to 80,000 clones, around 87% of them appearing once. Germline V lookup: CDR1 SGHNT, CDR2 YENEEA. V dropped 1 base and J dropped 2 bases, with 5 bases sitting between them. There are 13 residues in the CDR3. This sequence joins TRBV11-3 and TRBJ2-5; D is unresolved. Sequenced here: CD4+ or CD8+ T cells sorted from blood, sampled in a trial of the OX40 agonist ivuxolimab. This TCR was recovered from an adult with an advanced solid tumor such as melanoma, head and neck, liver or kidney cancer. The DNA of the CDR3 is TGTGCCAGCAGCTTAGTACAGCAAGAGACCCAGTACTTC. It is translated as CASSLVQQETQYF.